One T cell receptor beta chain is described in this entry. Its antigen remains unknown. The sample belongs to a study of T and B cells in COVID-19 patients. General study points: No sequencing was yet done of CD4+, regulatory or CD8+ subsets, or of SARS-CoV-2-responsive or tetramer+ sorted cells.

CDR3 length: 16 residues. CDR1 is LGHNA and CDR2 is YNFKEQ in the germline V gene. Trimming at V came to 5 bases and at J to 2 bases, leaving 6 bases not matched to a gene. Multiplex PCR with BIOMED2 TRB-A/B primer pools amplified TRB rearrangements. TCRdb fed the multiplex PCR reads into MiXCR, producing one record per CDR3 protein. The sample yields about 4,000 distinct CDR3 sequences, approximately 25% seen once. Each TRB amplification used roughly 240-550 ng of genomic DNA from blood. The sample taken for sequencing was blood. The TCR comes from a human donor with active COVID-19. The V and J genes are TRBV4-2 and TRBJ2-3, with TRBD2 identical over 11 bases. The CDR3 spells CASSALAGVITDTQYF. CDR3 sequence (DNA): TGTGCCAGCAGCGCACTAGCGGGGGTGATCACAGATACGCAGTATTTT.